This T cell receptor beta chain was retrieved from a study of vaccination and CD4 T cells after COVID-19. The study's findings and limits: Rising from around 20 to 38, the median of SARS-CoV-2-reactive clonotypes did not change significantly. 304 of 307 vaccine-specific clones from convalescent patients were spike mono-reactive.

Sequenced with the Oncomine TCR Beta short-read assay was DNA taken from cultured CD4+ T cells. TCRdb independently ran MiXCR on the PCR reads; one entry per CDR3 protein. The repertoire includes about 10,000 distinct CDR3 sequences, 28% of them detected once, and around 16% sits in the top ten. Looked up from germline, CDR1 is MDHEN and CDR2 is SYDVKM. The CDR3 has 13 residues. Unmatched junction bases numbered 8, after V lost 6 bases and J lost 8 bases. A note on this clonotype: As yet, its antigen is unknown.

Treatment in this sample: roughly 10-day PBMC culture with coronavirus spike peptide pools or control peptides (ViraFEST assay). Sequencing was performed on CD4+ T cells from blood, cultured in vitro, taken after SARS-CoV-2 vaccination. V is TRBV28 and J is TRBJ1-2; 8 nucleotides agree with TRBD1. The clonotype was recovered from a human donor who had recovered from COVID-19. The CDR3 loop reads CASRLDRGQGYTF. The CDR3 DNA is TGTGCCAGCAGACTAGACAGGGGCCAAGGCTACACCTTC.